This TCR beta chain was found in a study of T-cell reconstitution after alpha-beta-depleted transplantation in children. Unique molecular identifiers featured in how the TCRbeta library was prepared. MiXCR, applied by TCRdb to the PCR reads, yields one record per CDR3 protein. The profile shows hundreds of thousands of distinct CDR3 sequences, about 16% of them singletons. Findings and caveats of the study: In some patients, recipient T cells and intrathymic progenitors surviving conditioning explained high day-60 diversity. Alpha-beta T cells about two months after transplant reportedly derived from several hundred expanded graft clones. A year had passed since transplant, and T-cell counts and diversity by then came mostly from newly produced T cells.

Worth noting for this clonotype: Its antigen is not identified.

The specimen was PBMCs, mostly from graft donor cells, collected 360 days after TCRalphabeta/CD19-depleted stem cell transplant. This TCR was recovered from a boy under two years old who had a stem cell transplant for Wiskott-Aldrich syndrome, so the T cells may come from the graft donor.

The CDR3 DNA follows: TGCGCCAGCAGTCAGACGGGAGCGGCCGGGGAGCTGTTTTTT. Amino acid sequence: CASSQTGAAGELFF. The chain recombines TRBV23-1 with TRBJ2-2; maybe TRBD2 (6 bases). TRBV23-1 is assigned to the ORF class and has an uncertain function. CDR3 length: 14 amino acids. V dropped 3 bases and J dropped 6 bases, with 11 bases sitting between them.